This T cell receptor beta chain is from a study of blood T cell repertoires in COVID-19. Study-level information: Specimens from acute and convalescent COVID-19 originated in the United States, Italy and Spain.

Germline-derived CDR1 and CDR2 are SQVTM and ANQGSEA. The CDR3 has 17 residues. The V and J ends lost 1 base and 0 bases respectively, with 15 bases between them. Method: immunoSEQ multiplex PCR; TCRdb's copy keeps in-frame clones and lacks some. The sample lists 130,000 to 150,000 clones, about 82% occurring once. Cohorts were based on clinical histories the participants reported. The receptor comes from a woman aged 40-49 years who had recovered from COVID-19. This chain connects TRBV29-1 to TRBJ1-4, with D uncertain. The sequencing sample was made of PBMCs or T cells enriched from blood (not recorded which). The CDR3 spells CSVEVRPPLATNEKLFF. CDR3 in DNA: TGCAGCGTTGAAGTTCGACCTCCCCTAGCAACTAATGAAAAACTGTTTTTT.